A selection of T cell receptor beta chains follows, all from one sample in a study of T cells in Graves' hyperthyroidism and ophthalmopathy. One entry per CDR3 protein, called by TCRdb with MiXCR from the multiplex PCR reads. The sample contains over 150,000 distinct CDR3 sequences, approximately 16% of which appear only once. Sequenced sample: blood. The source is a woman between 50 and 59 years old with Graves' hyperthyroidism. The conserved cysteine and the conserved F or W are not part of the CDR3 here. A D gene is named only where the DNA matches it firmly.

J: TRBJ1-2; length: 12; V: TRBV20-1; D: -; CDR3: SARGVGSNYGYT
J: TRBJ2-7; length: 14; V: TRBV5-1; D: TRBD2; CDR3: ASKGAGGPNVYEQY
J: TRBJ1-5; length: 14; V: TRBV18; D: -; CDR3: ASSPPGAASNQPQH
J: TRBJ1-5; length: 12; V: TRBV28; D: -; CDR3: ASRWTDSNQPQH
J: TRBJ2-7; length: 13; V: TRBV27; D: -; CDR3: ASSLYLGGAYEQY
J: TRBJ2-4; length: 14; V: TRBV28; D: -; CDR3: ASRRDGPKLPDIQY
J: TRBJ2-1; length: 13; V: TRBV7-3; D: -; CDR3: ASSLGEANYNEQF
J: TRBJ2-5; length: 12; V: TRBV11-2; D: TRBD2; CDR3: ASSSLAGVATQY
J: TRBJ2-7; length: 11; V: TRBV3-1; D: -; CDR3: ASSQAYSYEQY
J: TRBJ2-5; length: 11; V: TRBV20-1; D: -; CDR3: SARVPSKETQY
J: TRBJ2-2; length: 13; V: TRBV10-3; D: -; CDR3: AISSSARGAGELF
J: TRBJ2-7; length: 14; V: TRBV13; D: TRBD2; CDR3: ASSPGTSGSPYEQY
J: TRBJ2-7; length: 13; V: TRBV6-6; D: -; CDR3: ASSYNGDHVYEQY
J: TRBJ2-7; length: 16; V: TRBV9; D: -; CDR3: ASSVSAGEKGAGYEQY
J: TRBJ2-1; length: 11; V: TRBV3-1; D: -; CDR3: ASSPLGFGEQF
J: TRBJ2-1; length: 11; V: TRBV29-1; D: -; CDR3: SVVGLLNLEQF
J: TRBJ1-1; length: 13; V: TRBV11-2; D: -; CDR3: ASSLTWELNTEAF
J: TRBJ1-2; length: 10; V: TRBV7-2; D: TRBD1; CDR3: ASSRTGVGYT
J: TRBJ2-1; length: 12; V: TRBV19; D: -; CDR3: ASRDLSSYNEQF
J: TRBJ1-1; length: 12; V: TRBV6-6; D: -; CDR3: ASSYATEYPEAF
J: TRBJ1-1; length: 11; V: TRBV6-1; D: -; CDR3: ASSTITNTEAF